This T cell receptor beta chain appears in the sequencing data of a study of Ad26.COV2.S vaccination and SARS-CoV-2 variants (dated by TCRdb to 2020 to 2022). Regarding the complete study: Donors in the vaccine arm were drawn from COV1001, a phase I-IIa trial of Ad26.COV2.S in healthy adults that was multicentre, randomized, double-blind and placebo-controlled. Ad26.COV2.S was administered intramuscularly at a dose of 5x10^10 or 1x10^11 viral particles, either as one shot or as two shots given 56 days apart. TCRbeta repertoire sequencing served as the tool for gauging how specific and how broad the SARS-CoV-2-reactive T cell receptors were following Ad26.COV2.S vaccination. The TCR-sequenced set comprised around 30 samples: some 20 Ad26.COV2.S vaccine recipients, 5 placebo recipients and 8 SARS-CoV-2 convalescent individuals. Trial participants were randomized into five groups of five, in which low-dose or high-dose Ad26.COV2.S was given once or twice, or placebo was given on both occasions. Blinding of investigators to trial group allocation was maintained during experiments and outcome assessment.

The label giving this sample's treatment or condition can be read as: roughly 20 received Ad26.COV2.S at low or high dose, single or two shots; several received placebo; per-sample allocation not given. For vaccine and placebo recipients, repertoires were sequenced using samples collected on day 63 after the first injection. Cohort 1b enrolled 20 to 30 adults aged 18-55 years at a single site in Boston, USA, between 29 July and 7 August 2020. Ad26.COV2.S was a replication-incompetent adenovirus type 26 vector that expressed a prefusion-stabilized SARS-CoV-2 spike protein derived from the original Wuhan strain. Overall study outcomes, separate from this receptor: According to the authors, total T cell responses may have been underestimated by the TCR breadth and depth analyses. Substantial breadth of spike-specific CD8+ and CD4+ T cell responses was reported after vaccination. Vaccine and placebo recipients had comparable non-spike TCR breadth, which fits with the vaccine containing only spike. The study was not powered for comparison of responses between vaccine doses or regimens. Ad26.COV2.S recipients had higher spike-specific TCR breadth than placebo recipients (P = 0.0014).

The immunoSEQ Assay was the method used to sequence TCRbeta CDR3 regions. After extraction, genomic DNA underwent amplification by bias-controlled multiplex PCR, followed by high-throughput sequencing. As for the original processing: To quantify the absolute abundance of every unique TCRbeta CDR3 region, sequences were collapsed and filtered. T cell fraction was estimated by normalizing TCRbeta template counts to usable DNA, with usable DNA measured through amplification of reference genes found in all nucleated cells. Repertoire TCRs were annotated as SARS-CoV-2-specific when V gene, CDR3 amino acid sequence and J gene were exactly matched to a known reactive TCR set. The reference SARS-CoV-2 TCR set was obtained from MIRA and was filtered for enrichment in COVID-19-positive ImmuneCODE repertoires, whereby public or cross-reactive TCRs were removed. Based on the MIRA antigens, annotated TCRs were further analysed at the level of specific ORF or position within ORF. Breadth was defined as annotated unique rearrangements over total unique productive rearrangements; depth was the summed frequency of those rearrangements. TCR breadth was compared between groups using two-sided Wilcoxon rank-sum tests. The table comes from immuneACCESS by way of TCRdb, which keeps in-frame sequences with V and J called. Part of the clones is missing from these tables; in studies checked, under half for an unresolved V gene and the rest for unknown reasons. The DNA gave D and trimming, while V, J and clone size come from that table. The sample includes 350,000 to 450,000 clones, with 80% to 95% observed a single time. The ten largest account for 1.5% to 2% of the sample.

Via the germline V gene, CDR1 is MNHEY and CDR2 SVGAGI. V is cut by 0 bases and J by 1 base, and the space between the germline ends is 7 bases. The CDR3 contains 15 residues, cysteine and phenylalanine counted. Just CDR3 DNA is preserved here, 45 bases in frame from base 1. This clone was counted a single time. It has no known antigen specificity. Per-nucleotide qualities are absent, and no much larger clonotype sits a single base away. Recombination connected TRBV6-5 to TRBJ1-5; a tentative D call is TRBD1 (5 bases match). The TCR sequence derives from a person between 18 and 59 years old who received the Ad26.COV2.S COVID-19 vaccine or a placebo. The sequenced sample was peripheral blood, obtained in a trial of Ad26.COV2.S vaccine versus placebo. The CDR3 amino acid sequence is: CASSYSGVSNQPQHF. The nucleotides are TGTGCCAGCAGTTACTCAGGGGTGAGCAATCAGCCCCAGCATTTT.